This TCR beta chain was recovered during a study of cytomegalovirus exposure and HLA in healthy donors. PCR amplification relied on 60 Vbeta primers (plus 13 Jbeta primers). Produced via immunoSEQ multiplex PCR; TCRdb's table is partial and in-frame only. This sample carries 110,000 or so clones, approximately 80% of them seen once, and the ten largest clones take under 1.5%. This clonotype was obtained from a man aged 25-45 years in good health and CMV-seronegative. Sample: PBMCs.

The CDR3 is CASKQTLLHGGYTF. DNA of the CDR3: TGTGCCAGCAAACAGACCCTCCTACACGGCGGCTACACCTTC. This sequence joins TRBV2 and TRBJ1-2; D is unclear. CDR1 is SNHLY, CDR2 FYNNEI, per germline. V was shortened by 7 bases and J by 8 bases, with 20 bases between the two germline ends. CDR3 length: 14 residues. The full variable domain, in which reference TRBV2 and TRBJ1-2 provide the parts outside the CDR3, is EPEVTQTPSHQVTQMGQEVILRCVPISNHLYFYWYRQILGQKVEFLVSFYNNEISEKSEIFDDQFSVERPDGSNFTLKIRSTKLEDSAMYFCASKQTLLHGGYTFGSGTRLTVV.